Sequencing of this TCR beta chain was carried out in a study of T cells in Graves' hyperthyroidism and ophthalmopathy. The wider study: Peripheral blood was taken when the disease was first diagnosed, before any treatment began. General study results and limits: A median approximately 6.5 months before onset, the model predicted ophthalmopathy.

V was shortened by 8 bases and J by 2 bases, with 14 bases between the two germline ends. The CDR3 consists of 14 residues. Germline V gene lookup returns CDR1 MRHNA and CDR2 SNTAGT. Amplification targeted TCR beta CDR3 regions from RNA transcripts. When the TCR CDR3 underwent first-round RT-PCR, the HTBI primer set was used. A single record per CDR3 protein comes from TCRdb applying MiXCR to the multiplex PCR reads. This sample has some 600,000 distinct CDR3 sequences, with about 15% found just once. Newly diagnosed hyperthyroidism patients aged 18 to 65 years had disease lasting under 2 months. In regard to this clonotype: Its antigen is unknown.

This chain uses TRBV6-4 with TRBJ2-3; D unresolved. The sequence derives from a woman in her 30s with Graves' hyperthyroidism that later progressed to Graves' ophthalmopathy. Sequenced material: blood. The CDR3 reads CASGASVYTDTQYF. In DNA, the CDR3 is TGTGCCAGCGGCGCGTCGGTTTACACAGATACGCAGTATTTT.